This T cell receptor beta chain derives from a study of shared clonotypes between healthy human individuals (TCRdb year 2020). About the full investigation: A couple of women and three men aged 18 to 49 years were included in the cohort. For each donor, CD4 naive and CD4 memory were each run on three plates, CD8 naive on two plates, and CD8 memory on one plate. The study deeply sequenced blood TCR repertoires of about 5 healthy adults to estimate repertoire size and the extent of clonotype sharing between individuals. To increase sequencing depth and limit assay-specific biases, TCR repertoire library preparation and sequencing were carried out by different laboratories using diverse techniques. Each donor's leukapheresis produced roughly between about 0.8 and 10 billion PBMCs. On the study overall, not on this receptor specifically: Sampling was restricted to blood, and TCR repertoires in tissue are likely to differ from TCR repertoires in blood. Estimated clonotype richness was generally larger for naive than for memory subsets. Because the study included only a small number of donors, the genetic and exposure-history diversity represented was limited. Even with the large sequencing depth, rarefaction of the sorted-subset datasets indicated that sequencing was incomplete. Around 5.4% of naive CD4, 3.5% of naive CD8, approximately 2.2% of memory CD4, and over 0.35% of memory CD8 clonotypes were shared across several donors. Pairwise subsampling led to the expectation that sequencing depth would affect the degree of clonotype sharing among donors. Clonotypes shared by all four sorted-subset donors showed higher generation probabilities than non-shared clonotypes.

Donors were healthy HIV-negative adults with no recently reported acute infections or vaccinations. All donors were Caucasian adults living in Nashville, Tennessee, USA. CD4+ T cells were enriched by magnetic negative selection, after which naive cells were positively selected on CD45RA and the negative fraction was taken as the memory subset. After blood collection by leukapheresis, PBMCs were isolated using Ficoll-Histopaque density gradient centrifugation and then cryopreserved in the vapor phase of liquid nitrogen. Analytical flow cytometry was used to check the purity and quantity of each magnetically sorted T cell population. Genomic DNA was isolated from each sorted fraction and quantified by UV absorbance on a Nanodrop 2000c. TCR CDR3 regions were amplified from genomic DNA by multiplex PCR using the deep immunoSEQ assay. Extracted genomic DNA from each cell subset was distributed evenly across all wells of several immunoSEQ 96-well plates, and each plate was treated as a replicate. For sorted subsets, around 200 ng genomic DNA, equal to tens of thousands of T cell genomes, was loaded into each replicate PCR. Purified libraries were measured with a Qubit 3.0 fluorometer, size-checked on a Bioanalyzer 2100, and measured again with the KAPA Library Quantification kit. Each immunoSEQ 96-well plate was sequenced on its own single-read 150-cycle Illumina NextSeq 550 flow cell. The authors processed their data as follows. Because only junctional sequences without quality scores were contained in the immunoSEQ output, filtering matching that applied to full-length reads could not be performed. To assign V/J genes and CDR3, sequences were annotated against IMGT germline references using PyIR, a Python wrapper for IgBLAST v1.9. Reads were filtered out if the reads had weak V/J assignments (E-value above 1e-6), no CDR3, stop codons, out-of-frame junctions, or ambiguous translated residues. V3J clonotypes were defined by identical inferred V gene, J gene, and CDR3 amino acid sequence. Percentage overlap between repertoires was calculated by dividing the number of shared unique clonotypes by the size of the smaller repertoire. Richness of each repertoire was evaluated using RTK rarefaction, the Chao1 estimator, and Recon v2.1 estimates of unobserved clonotypes. Generation probabilities were computed with OLGA for all TCRbeta clonotypes obtained by the gDNA method from several donors. TCRdb took this table from immuneACCESS and kept in-frame rearrangements with V and J called. Such tables lack part of the clones; where checked against another copy, unresolved V genes explain under half of the gap, and the rest is unexplained. V, J and clone size are those of that table, while D and trimming were read from the DNA. The sample includes 2 million to 2.5 million clones, with roughly 93% observed a single time. The top ten hold about 0.38% of the sample.

Concerning this clone itself: Its antigen target is currently unknown. No much larger clone is present one base from it, and per-base qualities are unavailable.

The CDR3 contains 15 residues, cysteine and phenylalanine counted. Only CDR3 DNA remains: 45 bases, in frame from the first base. V loses 4 bases, J loses 0 bases, and the germline ends lie 13 bases apart. The germline V gene yields ENHRY for CDR1 and SYGVKD for CDR2. The sample taken for sequencing was naive CD4+ T cells from PBMCs. According to the study, the label for this sample's cell subset or site signals: CD45RA+ positively selected. The chain is encoded by TRBV10-3 joined to TRBJ2-7; TRBD1 is possibly the D segment (5 matching bases). The sequence came from a man between 18 and 29 years old in good health. Some clones in this sample may be carry-over from other donors' samples. CDR3 sequence: CAISAGFQPSYEQYF. In nucleotide form, the sequence is TGTGCCATCAGTGCAGGGTTCCAACCCTCCTACGAGCAGTACTTC.